This TCR beta chain was observed in a study of cytotoxic CD8 clonotypes in ibrutinib-treated CLL. The overall study: Once treatment had gone on for a median of roughly eleven months, range 6 to 36, response samples were drawn. Study results and limitations: Circulating CD8+ T-cell counts were tracked by baseline clonality, which exceeded that of age-matched healthy donors.

In the case of this clone: Antigen specificity is unknown.

Measured with immunoSEQ multiplex PCR; TCRdb has only the in-frame clones, and not every one. The table lists 60,000 to 95,000 clones, roughly 80% of them singletons, with about two fifths in the top ten. Sequencing used PBMCs, obtained after 24 months of ibrutinib treatment. This sequence originates from a human donor with chronic lymphocytic leukemia.

Here the CDR3 DNA reads TGTGCCAGTAGCCCACAGGGGGGTCAGCCCCAGCATTTT. Protein sequence: CASSPQGGQPQHF. The chain has TRBV19 and TRBJ1-5, with 8 bases lining up with TRBD1. CDR1 and CDR2 (germline): LNHDA, SQIVND (reference sequence). V gave up 6 bases and J gave up 6 bases; unmatched junction bases: 4. This CDR3 has 13 residues.